The 25 T cell receptor beta chains below were found in one sample sequenced in a study of OX40 agonist ivuxolimab in advanced cancers. Repertoires were generated with immunoSEQ multiplex PCR, while TCRdb's copy carries only in-frame clones and drops some. In the table there are about 78,000 clones, about 90% of which are singletons. The specimen was CD4+ or CD8+ T cells sorted from blood, collected in a trial of the OX40 agonist ivuxolimab. All receptors come from an adult with an advanced solid tumor such as melanoma, head and neck, liver or kidney cancer.

The chain joins TRBV28 to TRBJ2-3; D may be TRBD2 (5 bases). CDR1 is MDHEN, CDR2 SYDVKM, per germline. Trimming stripped 4 bases from V and 11 bases from J, with 22 bases between. The CDR3 has 15 amino acids. Written as DNA, the CDR3 is TGTGCCAGCAGTTCCAAATCCCCAGCGGTACTATGGCAGTATTTT. Amino acids: CASSSKSPAVLWQYF. Filled out from reference TRBV28 and TRBJ2-3, the complete variable domain reads DVKVTQSSRYLVKRTGEKVFLECVQDMDHENMFWYRQDPGLGLRLIYFSYDVKMKEKGDIPEGYSVSREKKERFSLILESASTNQTSMYLCASSSKSPAVLWQYFGPGTRLTVL.

V and J are TRBV30 and TRBJ2-1; D may match TRBD1 or TRBD2 (6 bases each). V lost 0 bases and J lost 0, with 12 bases in between. The CDR3 covers 16 residues. CDR1 and CDR2 from the germline V gene are GTSNPN and SVGIG (reference sequence). The CDR3 sequence is CAWSVLGGSSYNEQFF. The CDR3 coding sequence is TGTGCCTGGAGTGTACTCGGGGGCTCCTCCTACAATGAGCAGTTCTTC.

This chain connects TRBV6-1 to TRBJ2-5; 11 bases map to TRBD2. V dropped 7 bases and J dropped 2; count of bases not matched to a gene: 3. Germline CDR1 is MNHNS and CDR2 is SASEGT. The CDR3 sequence is 14 residues long. The CDR3 protein is CASNRLAGQETQYF. CDR3 in DNA: TGTGCCAGCAACCGACTAGCGGGACAAGAGACCCAGTACTTC.

The genes are TRBV4-2 and TRBJ2-5, with D unresolved. CDR3 length: 15 residues. Trimming took 7 bases from V and 5 from J, leaving 20 bases between them. Per the germline V gene, CDR1 is LGHNA and CDR2 is YNFKEQ. The CDR3 DNA reads TGTGCCAGCACCCTTACCGGCCTCTCCGGGGAGACCCAGTACTTC. This codes for CASTLTGLSGETQYF.

The chain combines TRBV25-1 with TRBJ2-1; 9 positions match TRBD2. V lost 4 bases, J lost 13 bases, and 5 bases stayed unmatched. The CDR3 has 12 residues. Germline V gene data show CDR1 as MGHDK and CDR2 as SYGVNS. The CDR3 DNA follows: TGTGCCAGCAGTGGATCAGCGGGAGGCCAGTTCTTC. Its protein is CASSGSAGGQFF.

V and J are TRBV5-4 and TRBJ2-2; 8 positions agree with TRBD1. The J segment lost 1 base and the V segment lost 7 bases, leaving 3 bases of the junction unmatched. The CDR3 is made up of 14 amino acids. CDR1 and CDR2 from the germline V gene are SGHNT and YYREEE (reference sequence). CDR3 sequence: CASGGQGNTGELFF. Written as DNA, the CDR3 is TGTGCCAGCGGTGGACAGGGGAACACCGGGGAGCTGTTTTTT.

The chain links TRBV4-1 to TRBJ2-2; 8 nucleotides line up with TRBD2. The V gene's germline CDR1 is MGHRA and CDR2 YSYEKL. This CDR3 contains 17 residues. The V and J ends lost 1 base and 6 bases, in that order; junction bases with no gene match: 10. The DNA of the CDR3 is TGCGCCAGCAGCCAAGTGCGGGGGGAGAACCGGGCCGGGGAGCTGTTTTTT. Translating gives CASSQVRGENRAGELFF.

Here the CDR3 reads CASSPLQGAMETQYF. The DNA of the CDR3 is TGTGCCAGCTCACCGTTACAGGGGGCGATGGAGACCCAGTACTTC. The chain couples TRBV18 to TRBJ2-5; 9 nucleotides align to TRBD1. V dropped 3 bases and J dropped 5; count of bases not matched to a gene: 7. Germline loops: CDR1 KGHSH, CDR2 LQKENI. This CDR3 has 15 amino acids.

The J gene is TRBJ1-2, the V gene TRBV11-2; the D gene is possibly TRBD1 (6 bases). Germline V CDR1 and CDR2: SGHAT, FQNNGV. This CDR3 is 13 amino acids long. The ends were cut back, 8 bases at V and 9 bases at J, with 19 bases in the middle. DNA of the CDR3: TGTGCCAGCCAGCAGGGGCAGGCGGGGAGCTACACCTTC. Translating gives CASQQGQAGSYTF.

The chain links TRBV7-9 to TRBJ2-3, with D perhaps TRBD1 or TRBD2 (5 bases each). Germline assignment: CDR1 SEHNR and CDR2 FQNEAQ (reference sequence). This CDR3 comprises 15 residues. Trimming shortened V by 5 bases and J by 4 bases, and 16 bases separated the two germline ends. CDR3 residues: CASSRGAGRADTQYF. The CDR3 DNA sequence: TGTGCCAGCAGCCGAGGGGCAGGTAGGGCAGATACGCAGTATTTT.

This clone was counted once. This chain connects TRBV5-6 to TRBJ2-5; D is perhaps TRBD2 (7 bases). Trimming shortened V by 4 bases and J by 0 bases, and 13 bases separated the two germline ends. Germline CDR1 and CDR2: SGHDT and YYEEEE. This CDR3 comprises 15 residues. CDR3 nucleotides: TGTGCCAGCAGCCCGGAGGGGGGGTACCAAGAGACCCAGTACTTC. Encoded protein: CASSPEGGYQETQYF.

The V call is TRBV5-1, the J call TRBJ1-1, with unresolved D. Trimming pared 1 base from V and 4 bases from J, leaving 5 bases between. The germline V gene has CDR1 SGHRS and CDR2 YFSETQ. The CDR3 contains 12 residues. The CDR3 nucleotides are TGCGCCAGCAGCTTGCGGAGCACTGAAGCTTTCTTT. It codes for CASSLRSTEAFF.

The chain is built from TRBV5-4 and TRBJ2-1; D gene unclear. The V gene lost 4 bases and the J gene lost 0 bases, with 8 bases spanning the gap. Looked up from germline, CDR1 is SGHNT and CDR2 is YYREEE (reference sequence). The CDR3 consists of 14 residues. This chain's CDR3 is CASSKSSSYNEQFF. CDR3 bases: TGTGCCAGCAGCAAGTCCAGCTCCTACAATGAGCAGTTCTTC.

The genes are TRBV7-8 and TRBJ2-1; TRBD2 agrees at 12 bases. V gave up 6 bases and J gave up 4 bases; unmatched junction bases: 7. CDR1 is SGHVS, CDR2 FQNEAQ, per germline. The CDR3 is 16 amino acids. CDR3 region: CASRSLTSGRYNEQFF. The CDR3 DNA reads TGTGCCAGCAGATCTCTGACTAGCGGGAGATACAATGAGCAGTTCTTC.

The gene calls are TRBV5-1 and TRBJ2-5; weak D call: TRBD2 (5 bases). This CDR3 region has 12 residues. The V end lost 5 bases, the J end lost 4 bases, and 9 bases lay between the germline ends. From germline, CDR1 is SGHRS and CDR2 YFSETQ. As DNA, the CDR3 is TGCGCCAGCAGTCTGGCGGGAGAGACCCAGTACTTC. Protein: CASSLAGETQYF.

The V and J genes are TRBV30 and TRBJ1-4; D unresolved. Germline V lookup: CDR1 GTSNPN, CDR2 SVGIG (reference sequence). Deletions cut 1 base from V and 4 bases from J, with 10 bases between. The CDR3 loop spans 14 amino acids. The CDR3, as DNA: TGTGCCTGGAGTGGCGTGGGATATAATGAAAAACTGTTTTTT. Translated: CAWSGVGYNEKLFF.

The gene calls are TRBV19 and TRBJ1-1, with D tentatively TRBD1 (5 bases). Trimming took off 7 bases at V and 4 bases at J, with 19 bases between the two ends. Per the germline V gene, CDR1 is LNHDA and CDR2 is SQIVND (reference sequence). There are 15 residues in the CDR3. The CDR3 region is CASTLGQGRGTEAFF. The CDR3 DNA reads TGTGCCAGTACCCTCGGGCAGGGAAGAGGCACTGAAGCTTTCTTT.

The rearrangement joins TRBV5-6 to TRBJ1-6; no clear D gene. Trimming stripped 4 bases from V and 9 bases from J, with 11 bases between. Looked up from germline, CDR1 is SGHDT and CDR2 is YYEEEE. The CDR3 is 13 amino acids. Here the CDR3 reads CASSHARSSPLHF. The CDR3 region has the DNA TGTGCCAGCAGCCACGCCCGGAGTTCACCCCTCCACTTT.

The gene calls are TRBV7-9 and TRBJ2-7, with 13 positions matching TRBD2. This CDR3 has 16 amino acids. From germline, CDR1 is SEHNR and CDR2 FQNEAQ (reference sequence). Trimming took 4 bases from V and 6 from J; bases not matched to a gene: 9. CDR3 nucleotide sequence: TGTGCCAGCAGCTCCGATGGACTAGCGGGAGCGGGCGAGCAGTACTTC. As protein: CASSSDGLAGAGEQYF.

This chain joins TRBV20-1 and TRBJ2-5; 7 nucleotides match TRBD2. The V gene end was trimmed by 5 bases and the J gene end by 9 bases; junction bases not matched to a gene: 3. Germline CDR1 and CDR2: DFQATT and SNEGSKA (reference sequence). This CDR3 is built from 10 residues. CDR3 DNA sequence: TGCAGTGCTTCCCTAGCGGCCCAGTACTTC. This gives the protein CSASLAAQYF.

The rearrangement uses TRBV28 and TRBJ2-1, with no clear D. Between the trimmed V and J ends, which lost 5 bases and 3 bases, there was a span of 11 bases. Germline V CDR1 and CDR2: MDHEN, SYDVKM. This CDR3 is built from 14 residues. CDR3 sequence reads: CASSPPGSYNEQFF. CDR3 bases: TGTGCCAGCAGTCCCCCCGGAAGCTACAATGAGCAGTTCTTC.

The chain combines TRBV27 with TRBJ1-2; D is possibly TRBD1 (5 bases). V was cut by 5 bases and J by 4 bases, with 17 bases left in between. The V gene's germline CDR1 is MNHEY and CDR2 SMNVEV (reference sequence). The CDR3 consists of 15 residues. This CDR3 is CASSRSGGGGYGYTF. In nucleotides, the CDR3 is TGTGCCAGCAGTCGCTCCGGGGGGGGAGGCTATGGCTACACCTTC.

This clone occurred once. The chain links TRBV18 to TRBJ2-7, with 15 positions matching TRBD2. With 8 bases clipped from V and 6 bases from J, the junction kept 5 bases outside the gene matches. Per germline, CDR1 KGHSH and CDR2 LQKENI. The CDR3 extends over 14 amino acids. CDR3 in DNA: TGTGCCAGCAACGGACTAGCGGGAGGGACCGAGCAGTACTTC. It translates to CASNGLAGGTEQYF.

The rearrangement uses TRBV4-1 and TRBJ2-3, with D possibly TRBD2 on 5 matching bases. The germline V and J ends were trimmed by 4 bases and 5 bases, with 19 bases remaining between them. Germline values: CDR1 MGHRA, CDR2 YSYEKL. This CDR3 is built from 16 residues. The CDR3 nucleotides are TGCGCCAGCAGCCTATCCCGACTTCAGGCGGGAGATACGCAGTATTTT. Protein product: CASSLSRLQAGDTQYF.

CDR3 nucleotides: TGTGCCAGCAGCTTAGATCCACTAAGAAGGGGGCATCAGCCCCAGCATTTT. The encoded protein is CASSLDPLRRGHQPQHF. This sequence joins TRBV7-8 and TRBJ1-5, with TRBD1 identical over 7 bases. The CDR3 consists of 17 residues. J was trimmed by 5 bases and V by 1 base; bases with no gene match: 11. Per the germline V gene, CDR1 is SGHVS and CDR2 is FQNEAQ.